A selection of T cell receptor beta chains follows, all from one sample in a study of identifying expanded T cells in peripheral blood. Produced via immunoSEQ multiplex PCR; TCRdb's table is partial and in-frame only. The table includes approximately 130,000 clones, approximately 80% detected once. The specimen sequenced was blood. The receptors were gathered from a person between 18 and 75 years old in good health. The CDR3 runs from the conserved cysteine through the conserved F or W. The D gene is left open where the match is weak. Rows give clone size only sometimes, using once, few, many, or a class for an expanded clone.

v_call	d_call	j_call	clone_size	cdr3_aa	cdr3_nt
TRBV9	TRBD1	TRBJ1-6	NA	CASSRDRGISGSPLHF	TGTGCCAGCAGCAGGGACAGGGGTATAAGCGGTTCACCCCTCCACTTT
TRBV6-6	NA	TRBJ1-2	NA	CASSQTGRANYGYTF	TGTGCCAGCAGTCAAACAGGGAGAGCTAACTATGGCTACACCTTC
TRBV7-2	TRBD2	TRBJ2-7	NA	CASSLRPASGGSEQYF	TGTGCCAGCAGCCTACGGCCCGCTAGCGGGGGTTCCGAGCAGTACTTC
TRBV25-1	NA	TRBJ1-6	once	CASGWAGIGNSPLHF	TGTGCCAGCGGATGGGCGGGGATTGGTAATTCACCCCTCCACTTT
TRBV6-1	NA	TRBJ2-7	NA	CASSEILRIYEQYF	TGTGCCAGCAGTGAGATTCTCCGGATCTACGAGCAGTACTTC
TRBV5-5	NA	TRBJ1-2	NA	CASSLQGNYGYTF	TGTGCCAGCAGCTTGCAGGGTAACTATGGCTACACCTTC
TRBV29-1	NA	TRBJ2-7	NA	CSVTQQGSEQYF	TGCAGCGTTACTCAACAGGGTAGCGAGCAGTACTTC
TRBV11-2	TRBD1	TRBJ1-2	NA	CASSPHPGQRRGYTF	TGTGCCAGCAGTCCACATCCGGGACAGAGGAGAGGCTACACCTTC
TRBV30	NA	TRBJ1-2	once	CAWGFEDSYGYTF	TGTGCCTGGGGCTTTGAGGATTCCTATGGCTACACCTTC
TRBV14	NA	TRBJ1-2	NA	CASSQDPWPNYGYTF	TGTGCCAGCAGCCAAGACCCATGGCCCAACTATGGCTACACCTTC
TRBV9	NA	TRBJ2-1	NA	CASSVGGDSYNEQFF	TGTGCCAGCAGCGTCGGGGGGGACAGCTACAATGAGCAGTTCTTC
TRBV6-1	NA	TRBJ1-5	NA	CASSERNRPPQGQPQHF	TGTGCCAGCAGTGAACGGAACAGGCCGCCGCAGGGTCAGCCCCAGCATTTT
TRBV6-5	TRBD1	TRBJ1-3	NA	CASSYSQGAGGNTIYF	TGTGCCAGCAGTTACTCGCAGGGGGCGGGAGGAAACACCATATATTTT
TRBV19	NA	TRBJ1-4	NA	CASSIGGGWEKLFF	TGTGCCAGTAGTATAGGTGGGGGCTGGGAAAAACTGTTTTTT
TRBV6-5	NA	TRBJ2-5	once	CASSLSDNQETQYF	TGTGCCAGCAGTCTTTCGGACAACCAAGAGACCCAGTACTTC
TRBV19	NA	TRBJ1-6	NA	CASSMRGSTYNSPLHF	TGTGCCAGTAGTATGAGAGGGAGCACCTATAATTCACCCCTCCACTTT
TRBV18	NA	TRBJ1-6	NA	CASSRKDSSYNSPLHF	TGTGCCAGCTCACGCAAGGACAGCTCCTATAATTCACCCCTCCACTTT
TRBV5-1	TRBD1	TRBJ1-4	NA	CASSIRGTGPEKLFF	TGCGCCAGCAGCATTCGCGGGACAGGGCCGGAAAAACTGTTTTTT
TRBV10-3	TRBD2	TRBJ2-1	once	CAISDGLAGGQSYNEQFF	TGTGCCATCAGTGACGGACTAGCGGGGGGGCAATCCTACAATGAGCAGTTCTTC
TRBV5-1	NA	TRBJ2-1	NA	CASSFHQDEGGNEQFF	TGCGCCAGCAGCTTCCACCAGGACGAAGGGGGCAATGAGCAGTTCTTC
TRBV5-6	NA	TRBJ1-4	NA	CASSLVMGVLFF	TGTGCCAGCAGCTTGGTGATGGGGGTACTGTTTTTT
TRBV5-1	TRBD1	TRBJ1-3	NA	CASSLGQGGNTIYF	TGCGCCAGCAGCTTGGGACAGGGTGGAAACACCATATATTTT
TRBV29-1	NA	TRBJ1-2	NA	CSVMREGYGYTF	TGCAGCGTTATGAGGGAGGGTTATGGCTACACCTTC
TRBV7-9	TRBD1	TRBJ2-1	NA	CASSPWDRSSYNEQFF	TGTGCCAGCAGCCCCTGGGACAGGAGCTCCTACAATGAGCAGTTCTTC
TRBV7-3	NA	TRBJ1-3	NA	CASSFGQPGNTIYF	TGTGCCAGCAGCTTTGGACAGCCTGGAAACACCATATATTTT
TRBV19	NA	TRBJ1-2	NA	CASSMGEWYGYTF	TGTGCCAGTAGTATGGGGGAATGGTATGGCTACACCTTC
TRBV12-5	NA	TRBJ1-1	NA	CASGNTRGSNTEAFF	TGTGCTAGTGGCAATACAAGGGGATCCAACACTGAAGCTTTCTTT
TRBV4-3	NA	TRBJ2-1	NA	CASSQILIISGGAGYNEQFF	TGCGCCAGCAGCCAAATCTTGATCATCTCCGGAGGGGCGGGGTACAATGAGCAGTTCTTC
TRBV7-6	TRBD2	TRBJ2-2	NA	CASSVLAGKNTGELFF	TGTGCCAGCAGCGTACTAGCGGGGAAGAACACCGGGGAGCTGTTTTTT
TRBV5-1	NA	TRBJ1-3	NA	CASSLAGSATGNTIYF	TGCGCCAGCTCCCTGGCGGGGAGTGCAACGGGAAACACCATATATTTT
TRBV27	TRBD1	TRBJ1-5	NA	CASSILGTGGSNQPQHF	TGTGCCAGCAGTATCCTTGGGACAGGGGGGAGCAATCAGCCCCAGCATTTT
TRBV7-9	TRBD1	TRBJ1-2	NA	CASSSDRAWYGYTF	TGTGCCAGCAGCTCGGACAGGGCTTGGTATGGCTACACCTTC
TRBV30	TRBD1	TRBJ1-6	few	CACTGQGRTPLHF	TGTGCCTGTACCGGACAGGGTCGGACACCCCTCCACTTT
TRBV19	NA	TRBJ1-5	NA	CASSILPPLRGGNQPQHF	TGTGCCAGTAGTATACTCCCGCCCCTGCGGGGTGGCAATCAGCCCCAGCATTTT
TRBV5-1	NA	TRBJ2-7	NA	CASSTNPGPQNYEQYF	TGCGCCAGCAGCACCAACCCGGGACCTCAAAATTACGAGCAGTACTTC
TRBV7-9	TRBD2	TRBJ2-5	NA	CASSHRNKLAGLETQYF	TGTGCCAGCAGCCACCGGAATAAACTAGCGGGGTTGGAGACCCAGTACTTC
TRBV7-2	TRBD1	TRBJ2-6	NA	CASSFLRRGGSGANVLTF	TGTGCCAGCAGCTTTTTAAGGAGAGGGGGCTCGGGGGCCAACGTCCTGACTTTC
TRBV14	NA	TRBJ2-1	NA	CASSQDRGSQTDNEQFF	TGTGCCAGCAGCCAAGATCGCGGCAGTCAGACAGACAATGAGCAGTTCTTC
TRBV2	NA	TRBJ1-2	NA	CASDTGSAGYGYTF	TGTGCCAGCGATACGGGTAGCGCGGGGTATGGCTACACCTTC
TRBV10-3	NA	TRBJ2-5	NA	CAAGERQETQYF	TGTGCCGCCGGGGAGCGACAAGAGACCCAGTACTTC
TRBV6-1	NA	TRBJ2-7	NA	CASRTERTYEQYF	TGTGCCAGCAGGACAGAAAGAACCTACGAGCAGTACTTC
TRBV5-1	NA	TRBJ2-3	NA	CASSLGATGDTQYF	TGCGCCAGCAGCTTGGGGGCCACGGGAGATACGCAGTATTTT
TRBV6-4	NA	TRBJ1-2	once	CASSDSHRNDYGYTF	TGTGCCAGCAGTGACTCGCACCGTAATGACTATGGCTACACCTTC
TRBV7-2	TRBD1	TRBJ1-6	NA	CASSLAGWGQGFSPLHF	TGTGCCAGCAGCTTAGCGGGATGGGGACAGGGATTTTCACCCCTCCACTTT
TRBV6-1	TRBD1	TRBJ1-2	few	CASSRDRDAYGYTF	TGTGCCAGCAGTCGGGACAGGGACGCCTATGGCTACACCTTC
TRBV11-3	NA	TRBJ1-1	NA	CASRIDLGDTEAFF	TGTGCCAGCAGAATTGATCTAGGGGACACTGAAGCTTTCTTT
TRBV5-6	NA	TRBJ1-1	once	CASSSETLNTEAFF	TGTGCCAGCAGCTCCGAGACCCTGAACACTGAAGCTTTCTTT
TRBV19	NA	TRBJ1-5	NA	CASSTFGGPQPQHF	TGTGCCAGTAGCACCTTTGGGGGGCCCCAGCCCCAGCATTTT
TRBV7-8	TRBD1	TRBJ2-7	NA	CASSRRGQYEQYF	TGTGCCAGCAGCCGCAGGGGGCAGTACGAGCAGTACTTC
TRBV2	NA	TRBJ2-7	NA	CASSEEERVAGYEQYF	TGTGCCAGCAGTGAAGAGGAACGGGTCGCGGGCTACGAGCAGTACTTC
TRBV6-1	NA	TRBJ2-7	NA	CASSVDRSYEQYF	TGTGCCAGCAGTGTTGACAGGTCCTACGAGCAGTACTTC
TRBV4-1	TRBD1	TRBJ2-1	NA	CASSQIWEQGSYNEQFF	TGCGCCAGCAGCCAGATATGGGAACAGGGGTCCTACAATGAGCAGTTCTTC